The clone carrying this TCR beta chain was seen a few times. The target antigen is unknown. Every isolated RNA sample was fully reverse transcribed, so sequencing captured expressed TCRB transcripts. Profiling relied on immunoSEQ multiplex PCR, and the TCRdb table lists in-frame clones only, not all of them. The sample yields about 170,000 clones, 7.8% seen once. Based on CD45RO/CCR7/CD25/CD127/CD95/CD27, CD4+ regulatory, stem cell-like memory, naive and central memory cells were sorted. These data come from a study of beta chain features in type 1 diabetes. Regarding the study as a whole: Naive, central memory and Treg TCRB repertoires appeared more alike in patients than in healthy donors. All four CD4+ subsets from Type 1 diabetes patients carried moderately but significantly shorter TCRB CDR3s.

This clonotype was obtained from a middle-aged woman with type 1 diabetes. Input material: central memory CD4+ T cells from blood.

CDR3 region: CASSFSQEGYEQYF. Written as DNA, the CDR3 is TGTGCCAGCAGTTTTTCCCAGGAGGGCTACGAGCAGTACTTC. The chain uses TRBV28 and TRBJ2-7; D is possibly TRBD2 (6 bases). This CDR3 has 14 amino acids. Germline loops: CDR1 MDHEN, CDR2 SYDVKM. Trimming left V 3 bases short and J 3 bases short, with 12 bases between.